The 22 T cell receptor beta chains presented below share a single source sample, sequenced in a study of technical replicates of blood from several donors. The data were produced by immunoSEQ multiplex PCR, yet TCRdb's version contains in-frame clones alone and is incomplete. The profile covers over 70,000 clones, with approximately 95% appearing a single time and 0.3% to 0.35% taken by the ten largest. What was sequenced was T cells isolated from PBMCs. The receptors were sampled from a human donor in good health.

The chain uses TRBV12-5 and TRBJ1-1; 10 positions agree with TRBD1. V lost 1 base, J lost 5 bases, and 13 bases stayed unmatched. Germline CDR1 LGHNT, CDR2 FRNRAP. The CDR3 length is 18 residues. As DNA, the CDR3 is TGTGCTAGTGGTTTGGCGGACCGGGACAGGGGAAGTTGGACTGAAGCTTTCTTT. Protein: CASGLADRDRGSWTEAFF.

The chain employs TRBV27 and TRBJ1-2, with 8 bases aligning to TRBD1. After removal of 4 bases from V and 4 bases from J, the junction contained 11 bases not matched to a gene. In germline, CDR1 is MNHEY, CDR2 SMNVEV (reference sequence). The length of the CDR3 is 16 residues. CDR3 in DNA: TGTGCCAGCAGTTCTTACCTACAGGGGGGGGGCTATGGCTACACCTTC. Translation gives CASSSYLQGGGYGYTF.

The chain employs TRBV10-3 and TRBJ1-1, with no clear D. Germline V CDR1 and CDR2: ENHRY, SYGVKD. There are 12 residues in the CDR3. V was trimmed by 8 bases and J by 1 base, leaving 8 bases between them. The CDR3 loop is CAIDAGNTEAFF. CDR3 DNA: TGTGCCATCGACGCAGGGAACACTGAAGCTTTCTTT.

The chain recombines TRBV5-1 with TRBJ2-7, with 8 bases aligning to TRBD2. J gave up 0 bases and V 3 bases, and 2 bases lay outside the gene matches. The length of the CDR3 is 14 residues. Looked up from germline, CDR1 is SGHRS and CDR2 is YFSETQ. As DNA, the CDR3 is TGCGCCAGCAGCTCCAGCGGGAGCTCCTACGAGCAGTACTTC. Translated, it gives CASSSSGSSYEQYF.

This clone was counted at least ten times. This chain connects TRBV6-5 to TRBJ1-2; 9 bases line up with TRBD1. The CDR3 totals 13 residues. Unmatched junction bases numbered 7, after V lost 10 bases and J lost 4 bases. Germline V lookup: CDR1 MNHEY, CDR2 SVGAGI. This chain's CDR3 is CATLGQGGYGYTF. The CDR3 region has the DNA TGTGCCACCCTGGGACAGGGCGGCTATGGCTACACCTTC.

DNA for the CDR3: TGTGCCTGGTATAATCTCGGTGAAGCTTTCTTT. Protein product: CAWYNLGEAFF. V and J are TRBV30 and TRBJ1-1; D is unresolved. V lost 5 bases and J 7 bases, leaving 11 bases between the germline ends. The CDR3 totals 11 residues. The germline CDR1 and CDR2 sequences are GTSNPN and SVGIG (reference sequence).

The V gene is TRBV23-1, the J gene TRBJ1-1; D not resolved. TRBV23-1 qualifies as an ORF whose function is uncertain. Trimming pared 3 bases from V and 4 bases from J, leaving 12 bases between. This CDR3 contains 14 residues. DNA of the CDR3: TGCGCCAGCAGTCATTTACAGAGGGTCACTGAAGCTTTCTTT. Its protein product is CASSHLQRVTEAFF.

CDR3 protein: CASSPEGLYNEQFF. The CDR3 DNA reads as TGTGCCAGCAGCCCCGAGGGACTTTACAATGAGCAGTTCTTC. This chain links TRBV9 with TRBJ2-1; perhaps TRBD2 as D (6 bases). The germline gives CDR1 SGDLS, CDR2 YYNGEE. Deletions cut 4 bases from V and 4 bases from J, with 12 bases between. This CDR3 has 14 amino acids.

The V and J genes are TRBV5-1 and TRBJ1-2; no clear D. CDR3 size: 13 residues. Germline CDR1 reads SGHRS; CDR2 reads YFSETQ. V was trimmed by 0 bases and J by 4 bases, leaving 7 bases between them. The CDR3 nucleotides are TGCGCCAGCAGCTTGGACGAGATCTATGGCTACACCTTC. Its translation is CASSLDEIYGYTF.

The V and J genes are TRBV9 and TRBJ1-4; D unresolved. This CDR3 contains 17 residues. With 0 bases removed from V and 3 bases from J, the gap between germline ends came to 15 bases. CDR1 and CDR2 (germline): SGDLS, YYNGEE. This CDR3 reads CASSVAGGSTSNEKLFF. CDR3 bases: TGTGCCAGCAGCGTAGCGGGAGGGAGTACTTCTAATGAAAAACTGTTTTTT.

The chain couples TRBV6-4 to TRBJ2-7, with 12 bases matching TRBD2. Germline assignment: CDR1 MRHNA and CDR2 SNTAGT. The ends lost 3 bases at V and 6 bases at J; junction bases unmatched: 6. This CDR3 is built from 15 residues. The CDR3 is CASSELAGGPGEQYF. The CDR3 DNA sequence: TGTGCCAGCAGTGAGCTAGCGGGAGGGCCCGGCGAGCAGTACTTC.

V is TRBV30 and J is TRBJ1-5; D not certain. The germline gives CDR1 GTSNPN, CDR2 SVGIG (reference sequence). The ends were cut back, 2 bases at V and 2 bases at J, with 10 bases in the middle. The CDR3 sequence is 14 residues long. DNA of the CDR3: TGTGCCTGGAGTCCCGGGATTGGCAATCAGCCCCAGCATTTT. It yields the protein CAWSPGIGNQPQHF.

The genes are TRBV10-3 and TRBJ2-1; TRBD2 aligns across 10 bases. Germline CDR1 ENHRY, CDR2 SYGVKD. V lost 0 bases to trimming and J lost 6 bases; unmatched junction nucleotides: 2. The CDR3 spans 15 residues. CDR3 sequence (DNA): TGTGCCATCAGTGAGTCGAGCGGGAGGGCCAATGAGCAGTTCTTC. Translation: CAISESSGRANEQFF.

This chain connects TRBV6-5 to TRBJ2-1; 10 bases line up with TRBD2. Trimming removed 5 bases from V and 7 bases from J; junction bases left unmatched: 5. Germline CDR1 and CDR2: MNHEY and SVGAGI. This CDR3 spans 14 amino acids. DNA of the CDR3: TGTGCCAGCAGTCCTCTAGCGGGAGTGAATGAGCAGTTCTTC. Protein sequence: CASSPLAGVNEQFF.

CDR3 sequence: CASSFSPGQTGELFF. CDR3 DNA sequence: TGTGCCAGCAGCTTTTCCCCGGGACAGACCGGGGAGCTGTTTTTT. The rearrangement links TRBV5-6 to TRBJ2-2; 7 bases line up with TRBD1. Germline CDR1 SGHDT, CDR2 YYEEEE. The CDR3 consists of 15 residues. Germline trimming cut 2 bases from V and 5 bases from J; bases unmatched to any gene: 6. The whole variable domain, remainder taken from reference TRBV5-6 and TRBJ2-2, is DAGVTQSPTHLIKTRGQQVTLRCSPKSGHDTVSWYQQALGQGPQFIFQYYEEEERQRGNFPDRFSGHQFPNYSSELNVNALLLGDSALYLCASSFSPGQTGELFFGEGSRLTVL.

A few counts support this clone. The chain employs TRBV9 and TRBJ2-1, with TRBD2 identical over 9 bases. V shed 1 base and J 5 bases; nucleotides not matched to a gene: 10. Germline V gene sequence: CDR1 SGDLS, CDR2 YYNGEE. There are 17 residues in the CDR3. The chain's CDR3 is CASSVSVGLANHNEQFF. The CDR3 bases are TGTGCCAGCAGCGTAAGCGTTGGACTAGCGAACCACAATGAGCAGTTCTTC. Full variable domain (remainder filled in from reference TRBV9 and TRBJ2-1): DSGVTQTPKHLITATGQRVTLRCSPRSGDLSVYWYQQSLDQGLQFLIQYYNGEERAKGNILERFSAQQFPDLHSELNLSSLELGDSALYFCASSVSVGLANHNEQFFGPGTRLTVL.

The chain uses TRBV27 and TRBJ2-3; TRBD2 matches 7 bases. The CDR3 runs 16 residues. Germline V gives CDR1 MNHEY, CDR2 SMNVEV (reference sequence). J was trimmed by 3 bases and V by 6 bases; bases with no gene match: 12. DNA of the CDR3: TGTGCCAGCAGCCTCCAGGCGGGAGCGGAAACAGATACGCAGTATTTT. The encoded protein is CASSLQAGAETDTQYF.

This sequence joins TRBV6-6 and TRBJ2-1; 9 bases align to TRBD2. CDR1 is MNHNY and CDR2 is SVGAGI in the germline V gene (reference sequence). The CDR3 is made up of 13 amino acids. V lost 7 bases, J lost 7 bases, and 5 bases stayed unmatched. CDR3 DNA: TGTGCCAGCACTCGACTAGCGGAAAATGAGCAGTTCTTC. Translated, it gives CASTRLAENEQFF.

The chain joins TRBV7-2 to TRBJ2-3, with D possibly being TRBD2 (5 bases). The germline V and J ends were trimmed by 5 bases and 1 base, with 13 bases remaining between them. CDR1 is SGHTA, CDR2 FQGNSA, per germline. The length of the CDR3 is 15 residues. CDR3 DNA: TGTGCCAGCAGCCGATCCAGCGGACGCACAGATACGCAGTATTTT. This codes for CASSRSSGRTDTQYF.

This chain uses TRBV5-6 with TRBJ1-4; no definite D call. The V end lost 2 bases, the J end lost 5 bases, and 10 bases lay between the germline ends. CDR1 is SGHDT and CDR2 is YYEEEE in the germline V gene. The CDR3 is 14 amino acids. The DNA for the CDR3 is TGTGCCAGCAGCTTTTCTAGGCTAAATGAAAAACTGTTTTTT. It codes for CASSFSRLNEKLFF. Using reference TRBV5-6 and TRBJ1-4 for the parts outside the CDR3, the full variable domain is DAGVTQSPTHLIKTRGQQVTLRCSPKSGHDTVSWYQQALGQGPQFIFQYYEEEERQRGNFPDRFSGHQFPNYSSELNVNALLLGDSALYLCASSFSRLNEKLFFGSGTQLSVL.

This CDR3 reads CASSQDITFPGYGYTF. The DNA of the CDR3 is TGCGCCAGCAGCCAAGACATCACTTTTCCAGGCTATGGCTACACCTTC. The chain employs TRBV4-1 and TRBJ1-2; D is ambiguous. Germline CDR1 is MGHRA and CDR2 is YSYEKL. The CDR3 sequence is 16 residues long. V was clipped by 0 bases and J by 4 bases, with 15 bases between them.

The chain has TRBV19 and TRBJ2-1; TRBD1 is a possible D gene (5 bases). The CDR3 is 14 residues long. Looked up from germline, CDR1 is LNHDA and CDR2 is SQIVND (reference sequence). V was cut by 5 bases and J by 5 bases, with 13 bases left in between. The CDR3 spells CASSVQGRNNEQFF. CDR3 DNA sequence: TGTGCCAGTAGTGTCCAGGGAAGGAACAATGAGCAGTTCTTC.